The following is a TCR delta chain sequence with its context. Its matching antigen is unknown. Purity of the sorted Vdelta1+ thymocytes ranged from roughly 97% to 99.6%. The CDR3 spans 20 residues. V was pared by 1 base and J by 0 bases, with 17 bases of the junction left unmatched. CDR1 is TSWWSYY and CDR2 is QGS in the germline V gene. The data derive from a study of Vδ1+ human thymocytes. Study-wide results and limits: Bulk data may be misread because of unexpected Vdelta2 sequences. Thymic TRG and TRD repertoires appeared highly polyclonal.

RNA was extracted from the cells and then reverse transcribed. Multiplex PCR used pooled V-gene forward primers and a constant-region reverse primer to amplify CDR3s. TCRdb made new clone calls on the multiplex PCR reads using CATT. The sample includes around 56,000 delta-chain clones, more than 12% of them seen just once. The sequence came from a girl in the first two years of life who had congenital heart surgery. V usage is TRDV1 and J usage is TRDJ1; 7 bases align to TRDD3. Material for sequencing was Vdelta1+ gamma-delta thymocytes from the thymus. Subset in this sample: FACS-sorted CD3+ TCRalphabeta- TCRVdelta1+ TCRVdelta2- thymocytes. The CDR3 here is CALGEHLLPAGGYYTDKLIF. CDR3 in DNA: TGTGCTCTTGGGGAACACCTACTTCCGGCTGGGGGTTATTACACCGATAAACTCATCTTT.